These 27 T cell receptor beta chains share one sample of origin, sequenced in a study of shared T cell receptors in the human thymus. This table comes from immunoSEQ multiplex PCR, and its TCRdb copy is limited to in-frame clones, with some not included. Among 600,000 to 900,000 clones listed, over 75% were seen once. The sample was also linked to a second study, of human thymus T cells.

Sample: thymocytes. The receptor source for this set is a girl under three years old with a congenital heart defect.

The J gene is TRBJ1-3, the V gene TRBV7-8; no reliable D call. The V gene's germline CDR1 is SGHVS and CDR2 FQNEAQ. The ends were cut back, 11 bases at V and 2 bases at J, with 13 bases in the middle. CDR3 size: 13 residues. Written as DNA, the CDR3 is TGTGCCGGAGGCTGGGGAACTGGAAACACCATATATTTT. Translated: CAGGWGTGNTIYF.

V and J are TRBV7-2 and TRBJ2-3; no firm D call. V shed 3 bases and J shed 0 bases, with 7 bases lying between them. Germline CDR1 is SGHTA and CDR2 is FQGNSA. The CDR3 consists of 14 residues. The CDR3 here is CASSFFPSTDTQYF. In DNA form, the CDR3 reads TGTGCCAGCAGCTTCTTTCCTAGCACAGATACGCAGTATTTT. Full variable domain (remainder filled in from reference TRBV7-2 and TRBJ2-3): GAGVSQSPSNKVTEKGKDVELRCDPISGHTALYWYRQSLGQGLEFLIYFQGNSAPDKSGLPSDRFSAERTGGSVSTLTIQRTQQEDSAVYLCASSFFPSTDTQYFGPGTRLTVL.

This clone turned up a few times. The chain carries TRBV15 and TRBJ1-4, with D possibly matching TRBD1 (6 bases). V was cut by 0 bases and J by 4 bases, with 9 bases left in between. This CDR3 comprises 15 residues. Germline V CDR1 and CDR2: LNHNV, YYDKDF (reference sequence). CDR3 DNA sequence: TGTGCCACCAGCAGAGAAGAAGGGGGTAATGAAAAACTGTTTTTT. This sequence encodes CATSREEGGNEKLFF.

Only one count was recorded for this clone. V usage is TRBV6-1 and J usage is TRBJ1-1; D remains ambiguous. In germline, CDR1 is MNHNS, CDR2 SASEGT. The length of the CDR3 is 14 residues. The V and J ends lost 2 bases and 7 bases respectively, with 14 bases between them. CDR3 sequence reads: CASSEWSGTHEAFF. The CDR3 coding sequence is TGTGCCAGCAGTGAATGGTCAGGAACGCATGAAGCTTTCTTT.

This CDR3 is CASSYSTSGVNLYF. The CDR3 region has the DNA TGTGCCAGCAGTTACTCGACTAGCGGGGTAAATCTGTATTTT. This chain links TRBV6-5 with TRBJ2-3; 11 bases line up with TRBD2. The germline gives CDR1 MNHEY, CDR2 SVGAGI. Trimming at V came to 0 bases and at J to 14 bases, leaving 7 bases not matched to a gene. This CDR3 comprises 14 residues.

The CDR3 region has the DNA TGTGCCAGCAGCCCCACCCCTGAGACTAGCGGGGTTATCTACGAGCAGTACTTC. The encoded protein is CASSPTPETSGVIYEQYF. The rearrangement links TRBV5-4 to TRBJ2-7; TRBD2 agrees at 11 bases. The V gene's germline CDR1 is SGHNT and CDR2 YYREEE (reference sequence). This CDR3 has 18 amino acids. Losses at the gene ends were 4 bases for V and 3 bases for J; bases not matched to a gene: 15. Combining the CDR3 with reference TRBV5-4 and TRBJ2-7 gives the whole variable domain ETGVTQSPTHLIKTRGQQVTLRCSSQSGHNTVSWYQQALGQGPQFIFQYYREEENGRGNFPPRFSGLQFPNYSSELNVNALELDDSALYLCASSPTPETSGVIYEQYFGPGTRLTVT.

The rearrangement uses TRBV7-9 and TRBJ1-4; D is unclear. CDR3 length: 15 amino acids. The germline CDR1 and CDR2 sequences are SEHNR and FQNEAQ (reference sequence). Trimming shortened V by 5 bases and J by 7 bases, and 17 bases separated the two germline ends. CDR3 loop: CASSPFSGLGEKLFF. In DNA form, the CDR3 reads TGTGCCAGCAGCCCCTTCTCGGGATTGGGTGAAAAACTGTTTTTT.

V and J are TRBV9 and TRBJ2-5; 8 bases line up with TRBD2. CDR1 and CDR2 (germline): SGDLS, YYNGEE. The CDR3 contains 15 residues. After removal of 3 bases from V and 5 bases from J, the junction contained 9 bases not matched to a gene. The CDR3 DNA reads TGTGCCAGCAGCGGGGGGACTAGTGAATACGAGACCCAGTACTTC. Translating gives CASSGGTSEYETQYF.

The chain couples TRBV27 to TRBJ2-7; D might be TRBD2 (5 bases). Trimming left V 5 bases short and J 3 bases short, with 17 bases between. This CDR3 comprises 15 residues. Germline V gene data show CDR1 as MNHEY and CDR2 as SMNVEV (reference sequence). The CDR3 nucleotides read TGTGCCAGCAGTGCAAATCACGACGGGGACTACGAGCAGTACTTC. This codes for CASSANHDGDYEQYF.

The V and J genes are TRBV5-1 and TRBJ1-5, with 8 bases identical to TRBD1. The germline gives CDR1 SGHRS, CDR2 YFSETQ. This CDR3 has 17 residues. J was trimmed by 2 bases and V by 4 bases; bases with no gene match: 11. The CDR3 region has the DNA TGCGCCAGCAGCCCGGACAGGGACGGATATCGCAATCAGCCCCAGCATTTT. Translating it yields CASSPDRDGYRNQPQHF. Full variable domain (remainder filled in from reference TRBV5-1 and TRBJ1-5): KAGVTQTPRYLIKTRGQQVTLSCSPISGHRSVSWYQQTPGQGLQFLFEYFSETQRNKGNFPGRFSGRQFSNSRSEMNVSTLELGDSALYLCASSPDRDGYRNQPQHFGDGTRLSIL.

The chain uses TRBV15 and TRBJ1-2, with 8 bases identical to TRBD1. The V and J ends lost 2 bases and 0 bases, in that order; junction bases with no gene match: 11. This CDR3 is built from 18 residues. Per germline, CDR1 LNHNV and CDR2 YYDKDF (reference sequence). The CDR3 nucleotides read TGTGCCACCAGCAGACCCTACCCTCCGGGACAGGCTAACTATGGCTACACCTTC. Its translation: CATSRPYPPGQANYGYTF.

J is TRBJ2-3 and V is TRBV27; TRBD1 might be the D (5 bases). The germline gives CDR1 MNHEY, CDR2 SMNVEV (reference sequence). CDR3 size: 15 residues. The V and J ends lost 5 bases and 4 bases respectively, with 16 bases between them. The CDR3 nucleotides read TGTGCCAGCAGTCCGGTCCAGGGTGGGGCAGATACGCAGTATTTT. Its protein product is CASSPVQGGADTQYF.

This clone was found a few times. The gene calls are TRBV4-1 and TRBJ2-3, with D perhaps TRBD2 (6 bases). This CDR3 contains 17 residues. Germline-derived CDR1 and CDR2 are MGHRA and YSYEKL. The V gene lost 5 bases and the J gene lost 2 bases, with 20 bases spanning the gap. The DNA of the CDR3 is TGCGCCAGCAGCAAGGGCCGCGGGAAGGCTAACACAGATACGCAGTATTTT. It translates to CASSKGRGKANTDTQYF.

The CDR3 protein is CASSLGGRVFTDTQYF. The CDR3 DNA follows: TGTGCCAGCAGTTTAGGTGGCAGGGTCTTCACAGATACGCAGTATTTT. The rearrangement joins TRBV27 to TRBJ2-3; TRBD1 might be the D (5 bases). V was pared by 2 bases and J by 2 bases, with 14 bases between. This CDR3 has 16 amino acids. Germline CDR1 is MNHEY and CDR2 is SMNVEV (reference sequence).

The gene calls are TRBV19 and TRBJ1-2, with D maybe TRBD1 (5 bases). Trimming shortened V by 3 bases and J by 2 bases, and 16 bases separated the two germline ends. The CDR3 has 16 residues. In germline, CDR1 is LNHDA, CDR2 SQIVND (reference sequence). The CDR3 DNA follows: TGTGCCAGTAGTATTGGGGCGACAGTGTCGAACTATGGCTACACCTTC. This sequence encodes CASSIGATVSNYGYTF.

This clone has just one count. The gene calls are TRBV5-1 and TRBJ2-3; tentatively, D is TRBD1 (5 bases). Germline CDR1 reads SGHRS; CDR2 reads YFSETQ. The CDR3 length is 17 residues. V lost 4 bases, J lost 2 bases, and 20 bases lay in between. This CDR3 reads CASSRDVGPPYTDTQYF. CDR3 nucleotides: TGCGCCAGCAGCCGCGACGTGGGGCCGCCATACACAGATACGCAGTATTTT.

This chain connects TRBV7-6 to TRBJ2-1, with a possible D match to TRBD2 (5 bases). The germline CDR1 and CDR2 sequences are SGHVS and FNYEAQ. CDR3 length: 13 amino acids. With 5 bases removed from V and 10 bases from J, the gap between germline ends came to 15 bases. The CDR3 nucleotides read TGTGCCAGCAGCACTAGGACCCTCACGGAGCAGTTCTTC. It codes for CASSTRTLTEQFF.

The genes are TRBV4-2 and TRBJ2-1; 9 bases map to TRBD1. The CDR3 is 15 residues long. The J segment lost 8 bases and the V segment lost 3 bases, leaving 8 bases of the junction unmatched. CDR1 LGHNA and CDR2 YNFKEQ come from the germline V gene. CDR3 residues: CASSQVGQGGDEQFF. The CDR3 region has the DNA TGTGCCAGCAGCCAGGTGGGACAGGGAGGCGATGAGCAGTTCTTC.

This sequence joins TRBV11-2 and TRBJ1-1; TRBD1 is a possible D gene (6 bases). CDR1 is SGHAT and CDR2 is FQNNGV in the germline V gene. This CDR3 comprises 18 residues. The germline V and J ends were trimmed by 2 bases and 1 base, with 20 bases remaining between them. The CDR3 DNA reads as TGTGCCAGCAGCTTAACGGGGTCGGTGGCAGGGGAGAACACTGAAGCTTTCTTT. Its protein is CASSLTGSVAGENTEAFF.

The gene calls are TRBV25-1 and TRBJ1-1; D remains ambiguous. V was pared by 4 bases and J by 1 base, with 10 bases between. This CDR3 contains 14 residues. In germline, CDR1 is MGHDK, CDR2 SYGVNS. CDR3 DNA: TGTGCCAGCAGTGTTCGGGGTTCGAACACTGAAGCTTTCTTT. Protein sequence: CASSVRGSNTEAFF. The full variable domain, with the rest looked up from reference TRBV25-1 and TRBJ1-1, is EADIYQTPRYLVIGTGKKITLECSQTMGHDKMYWYQQDPGMELHLIHYSYGVNSTEKGDLSSESTVSRIRTEHFPLTLESARPSHTSQYLCASSVRGSNTEAFFGQGTRLTVV.

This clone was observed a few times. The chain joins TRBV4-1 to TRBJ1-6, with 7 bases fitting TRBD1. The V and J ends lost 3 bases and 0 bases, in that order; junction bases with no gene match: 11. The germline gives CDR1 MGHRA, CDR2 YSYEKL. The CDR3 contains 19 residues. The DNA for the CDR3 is TGCGCCAGCAGCCACTCGCTCACAGGGGCCCGCTCCTATAATTCACCCCTCCACTTT. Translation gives CASSHSLTGARSYNSPLHF.

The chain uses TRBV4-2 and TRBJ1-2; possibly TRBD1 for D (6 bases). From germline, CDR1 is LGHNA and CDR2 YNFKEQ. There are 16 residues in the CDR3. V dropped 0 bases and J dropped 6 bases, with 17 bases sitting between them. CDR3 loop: CASSQEGLTGSNGYTF. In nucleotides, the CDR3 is TGTGCCAGCAGCCAAGAGGGGTTGACAGGAAGTAATGGCTACACCTTC.

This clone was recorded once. CDR3 sequence (DNA): TGTGCCAGCAGCCAAGTTGGTGACAGGGATACCGGGGAGCTGTTTTTT. This encodes CASSQVGDRDTGELFF. The J gene is TRBJ2-2, the V gene TRBV14; 7 positions match TRBD1. The CDR3 contains 16 residues. With 1 base clipped from V and 5 bases from J, the junction kept 7 bases outside the gene matches. The germline gives CDR1 SGHDN, CDR2 FVKESK.

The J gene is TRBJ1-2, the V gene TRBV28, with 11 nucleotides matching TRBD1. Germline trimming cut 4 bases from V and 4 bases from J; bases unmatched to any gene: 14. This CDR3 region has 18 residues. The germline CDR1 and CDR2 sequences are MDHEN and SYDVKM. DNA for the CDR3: TGTGCCAGCAGTTCCCCGGACAGGGGGCGCGAAAGCTGCTATGGCTACACCTTC. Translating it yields CASSSPDRGRESCYGYTF.

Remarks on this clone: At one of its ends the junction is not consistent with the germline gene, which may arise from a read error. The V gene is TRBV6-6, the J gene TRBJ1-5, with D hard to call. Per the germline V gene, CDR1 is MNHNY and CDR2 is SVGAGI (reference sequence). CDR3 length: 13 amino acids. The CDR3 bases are TGCCACCCAGGCGCGAGTTGCAATCAGCCCCAGCATTTT. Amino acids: CHPGASCNQPQHF.

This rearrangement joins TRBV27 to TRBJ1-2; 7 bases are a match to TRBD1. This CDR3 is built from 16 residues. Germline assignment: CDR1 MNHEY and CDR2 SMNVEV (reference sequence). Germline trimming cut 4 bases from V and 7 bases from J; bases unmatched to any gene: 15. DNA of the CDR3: TGTGCCAGCAGTTCCCATGGTGTACAGGGGAAGGTTGGCTACACCTTC. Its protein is CASSSHGVQGKVGYTF.

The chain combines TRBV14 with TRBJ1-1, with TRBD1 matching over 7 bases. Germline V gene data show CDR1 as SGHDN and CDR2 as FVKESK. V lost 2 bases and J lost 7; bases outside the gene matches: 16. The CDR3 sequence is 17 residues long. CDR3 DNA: TGTGCCAGCAGCCAAAGTCAGTTCGTGTTCTGGGACAGTGAAGCTTTCTTT. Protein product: CASSQSQFVFWDSEAFF.